These 30 T cell receptor beta chains originate from one sample sequenced in a study of T cell responses to AZD1222 COVID-19 vaccine. Clones were sequenced by immunoSEQ multiplex PCR, and TCRdb holds only the in-frame ones, with some missing. This sample has more than 45,000 clones; approximately 84% occur once, and the top ten carry approximately 30%. The sample was peripheral blood, taken on day 0 of AZD1222 vaccination. Receptors originate from an adult in good health.

This clone was seen a handful of times. The rearrangement joins TRBV5-1 to TRBJ2-3; the D gene is possibly TRBD1 (6 bases). The CDR3 consists of 15 residues. Germline V gene sequence: CDR1 SGHRS, CDR2 YFSETQ. Between the trimmed V and J ends, which lost 4 bases and 6 bases, there was a span of 18 bases. The CDR3 bases are TGCGCCAGCAGCATACCCACAGGGAGTTCGGATACGCAGTATTTT. It is translated as CASSIPTGSSDTQYF.

The chain carries TRBV20-1 and TRBJ1-5; D uncertain. The CDR3 spans 13 residues. The germline gives CDR1 DFQATT, CDR2 SNEGSKA (reference sequence). V was cut by 3 bases and J by 7 bases, with 13 bases left in between. The CDR3 bases are TGCAGTGCTAGTAATCCTGGGAAACAGCCCCAGCATTTT. It translates to CSASNPGKQPQHF.

The chain uses TRBV5-4 and TRBJ2-1, with D possibly TRBD1 on 7 matching bases. V gave up 0 bases and J gave up 6 bases, with 16 bases separating them. Germline assignment: CDR1 SGHNT and CDR2 YYREEE (reference sequence). CDR3 length equals 16 residues. CDR3 sequence reads: CASSLAAVQGGNEQFF. As DNA, the CDR3 is TGTGCCAGCAGCTTGGCGGCGGTCCAGGGGGGCAATGAGCAGTTCTTC.

This chain joins TRBV19 and TRBJ2-2; D is possibly TRBD1 (5 bases). Trimming left V 3 bases short and J 1 base short, with 12 bases between. This CDR3 has 16 residues. Germline-derived CDR1 and CDR2 are LNHDA and SQIVND (reference sequence). In DNA, the CDR3 is TGTGCCAGTAGTATGGGGCTCGATAAGAACACCGGGGAGCTGTTTTTT. Translating gives CASSMGLDKNTGELFF.

This clone came up once. The chain carries TRBV10-2 and TRBJ1-1; no clear D gene. Trimming pared 4 bases from V and 1 base from J, leaving 10 bases between. CDR1 WSHSY and CDR2 SAAADI come from the germline V gene. This CDR3 has 14 amino acids. The CDR3 DNA follows: TGCGCCAGCAGTGTGGGCGCAACGAACACTGAAGCTTTCTTT. This encodes CASSVGATNTEAFF.

The CDR3, as DNA: TGTGCCAGCAGCTTAGGGCCAGGGGGCGACACCGGGGAGCTGTTTTTT. This translates into CASSLGPGGDTGELFF. The chain uses TRBV5-6 and TRBJ2-2; 8 bases fit TRBD1. Germline assignment: CDR1 SGHDT and CDR2 YYEEEE. The CDR3 runs to 16 residues. The trim removed 2 bases at V and 3 bases at J, leaving 6 bases unmatched.

CDR3 in amino acids: CASSTPGTGLNEQFF. In nucleotides, the CDR3 is TGTGCCAGCAGTACCCCCGGGACAGGGCTAAATGAGCAGTTCTTC. V usage is TRBV27 and J usage is TRBJ2-1, with TRBD1 matching 9 bases. CDR3 length: 15 amino acids. The V gene's germline CDR1 is MNHEY and CDR2 SMNVEV (reference sequence). J gave up 7 bases and V 5 bases, and 9 bases lay outside the gene matches.

The chain has TRBV14 and TRBJ1-6; weak D call: TRBD1 (5 bases). V was cut by 3 bases and J by 12 bases, with 12 bases left in between. Germline V gene sequence: CDR1 SGHDN, CDR2 FVKESK. The length of the CDR3 is 13 residues. As DNA, the CDR3 is TGTGCCAGCAGCCAGGATCGAGGGGTACCCCTCCACTTT. Its translation is CASSQDRGVPLHF.

This rearrangement joins TRBV5-1 to TRBJ1-6; TRBD1 aligns across 8 bases. Germline V gives CDR1 SGHRS, CDR2 YFSETQ. V was clipped by 2 bases and J by 9 bases; unmatched bases: 10. This CDR3 contains 16 residues. The CDR3 nucleotides read TGCGCCAGCAGCTTACCGTGGACAGGGCGGACTTCACCCCTCCACTTT. It yields the protein CASSLPWTGRTSPLHF.

This clone was recorded at least ten times. The chain couples TRBV18 to TRBJ1-1, with TRBD1 as a possible D gene (6 bases). The CDR3 is 16 amino acids. Germline CDR1 and CDR2: KGHSH and LQKENI. Trimming took 3 bases from V and 5 from J, leaving 19 bases between them. The CDR3 bases are TGTGCCAGCTCACCGCAGGGGCACCTTAGAAGGACTGAAGCTTTCTTT. This encodes CASSPQGHLRRTEAFF.

The chain is built from TRBV6-5 and TRBJ1-1; 8 bases are a match to TRBD1. The CDR3 length is 16 residues. Per the germline V gene, CDR1 is MNHEY and CDR2 is SVGAGI. V was pared by 4 bases and J by 1 base, with 8 bases of the junction left unmatched. CDR3 in amino acids: CASSWGLDRENTEAFF. DNA of the CDR3: TGTGCCAGCAGTTGGGGCCTGGACAGGGAGAACACTGAAGCTTTCTTT.

This clone was seen just once. The chain uses TRBV7-2 and TRBJ2-3; 15 nucleotides match TRBD2. Germline CDR1 and CDR2: SGHTA and FQGNSA. CDR3 length: 18 amino acids. The V segment lost 3 bases and the J segment 0 bases; nucleotides outside the gene matches: 4. The CDR3 spells CASSFGTSGGTSTDTQYF. CDR3 sequence (DNA): TGTGCCAGCAGCTTCGGGACTAGCGGGGGGACTAGCACAGATACGCAGTATTTT.

The V gene is TRBV18, the J gene TRBJ2-1; D unresolved. Germline CDR1 is KGHSH and CDR2 is LQKENI. Trimming took off 3 bases at V and 3 bases at J, with 9 bases between the two ends. The CDR3 length is 14 residues. The CDR3 DNA reads as TGTGCCAGCTCACCCGGCGTTAACTACAATGAGCAGTTCTTC. Translation: CASSPGVNYNEQFF.

The chain uses TRBV7-8 and TRBJ2-1, with TRBD2 identical over 10 bases. This CDR3 is built from 14 residues. Germline-derived CDR1 and CDR2 are SGHVS and FQNEAQ. Trimming removed 3 bases from V and 8 bases from J; junction bases left unmatched: 4. CDR3 bases: TGTGCCAGCAGCTTGGGACTAGCGCCCTATGAGCAGTTCTTC. Its protein is CASSLGLAPYEQFF.

The chain uses TRBV6-2 or TRBV6-3 and TRBJ2-7; TRBD2 might be the D (5 bases). V lost 2 bases and J 2 bases, leaving 16 bases between the germline ends. The CDR3 has 16 amino acids. Germline CDR1 is MNHEY and CDR2 is SVGEGT. The CDR3 region has the DNA TGTGCCAGCAGTTACGCCTGGGAGACGGTTACCTACGAGCAGTACTTC. Protein sequence: CASSYAWETVTYEQYF.

The chain recombines TRBV30 with TRBJ2-5; perhaps D is TRBD1 or TRBD2 (5 bases each). V lost 4 bases and J lost 0, with 9 bases in between. Germline-derived CDR1 and CDR2 are GTSNPN and SVGIG (reference sequence). This CDR3 contains 13 residues. Written as DNA, the CDR3 is TGTGCCTGGATCGGGGCGGACCAAGAGACCCAGTACTTC. It is translated as CAWIGADQETQYF. Variable domain in full (rest from reference TRBV30 and TRBJ2-5): SQTIHQWPATLVQPVGSPLSLECTVEGTSNPNLYWYRQAAGRGLQLLFYSVGIGQISSEVPQNLSASRPQDRQFILSSKKLLLSDSGFYLCAWIGADQETQYFGPGTRLLVL.

This clone has only one observation. This chain uses TRBV19 with TRBJ2-5; 8 nucleotides match TRBD2. The CDR3 is 15 residues long. Trimming took 6 bases from V and 3 from J; bases not matched to a gene: 9. CDR1 is LNHDA, CDR2 SQIVND, per germline (reference sequence). CDR3 residues: CASSPLGSGKETQYF. For the CDR3, the DNA is TGTGCCAGTAGCCCCCTGGGTAGCGGGAAAGAGACCCAGTACTTC.

CDR3 residues: CASSPLSTGTVHGYTF. CDR3 in DNA: TGTGCCAGCAGCCCACTCTCGACCGGGACAGTCCACGGCTACACCTTC. V is TRBV5-6 and J is TRBJ1-2; 7 bases align to TRBD1. CDR3 length equals 16 residues. V was clipped by 4 bases and J by 8 bases; unmatched bases: 17. Germline V gene sequence: CDR1 SGHDT, CDR2 YYEEEE.

This clone has more than one count but fewer than ten. The junction departs from the called germline gene at one end, perhaps through a read error. The chain's CDR3 is CASSSGFVGGKQPQHF. The CDR3 DNA reads TGTGCCAGCAGTTCAGGGTTTGTGGGGGGCAAACAGCCCCAGCATTTT. The chain joins TRBV27 to TRBJ1-5; possibly TRBD1 for D (6 bases). This CDR3 contains 16 residues. Germline assignment: CDR1 MNHEY and CDR2 SMNVEV (reference sequence).

The rearrangement joins TRBV30 to TRBJ1-4, with 10 bases lining up with TRBD1. The CDR3 length is 13 residues. Per the germline V gene, CDR1 is GTSNPN and CDR2 is SVGIG (reference sequence). Trimming took 5 bases from V and 7 from J; bases not matched to a gene: 4. The CDR3 is CAWDRGRAEKLFF. CDR3 DNA sequence: TGTGCCTGGGACAGGGGGCGCGCTGAAAAACTGTTTTTT.

This clone showed up just a few times. V gene TRBV7-9 combines with J gene TRBJ1-6; possible D gene TRBD1, 6 bases. CDR1 is SEHNR and CDR2 is FQNEAQ in the germline V gene (reference sequence). There are 14 residues in the CDR3. With 4 bases removed from V and 9 bases from J, the gap between germline ends came to 13 bases. The CDR3 DNA reads as TGTGCCAGCAGCTCGAGGCAGGGGACTTCACCCCTCCACTTT. Amino acid sequence: CASSSRQGTSPLHF.

The chain joins TRBV5-1 to TRBJ2-5; 7 bases line up with TRBD2. J lost 5 bases, V lost 4 bases, and 11 bases had no gene match. This CDR3 region has 15 residues. The germline gives CDR1 SGHRS, CDR2 YFSETQ. CDR3 protein: CASSRGAGVEETQYF. CDR3 bases: TGCGCCAGCAGCCGGGGTGCGGGAGTGGAGGAGACCCAGTACTTC.

This clone was counted a single time. The rearrangement uses TRBV28 and TRBJ1-2; D possibly corresponds to TRBD1 (6 bases). With 8 bases removed from V and 3 bases from J, the gap between germline ends came to 16 bases. The CDR3 sequence is 14 residues long. Germline CDR1 and CDR2: MDHEN and SYDVKM. The CDR3: CASSGRGADYGYTF. In DNA form, the CDR3 reads TGTGCCAGCTCCGGTCGGGGGGCGGACTATGGCTACACCTTC.

This clone has only one observation. The CDR3 DNA sequence: TGTGCCAGCAGCTTAGTTCCTGGGCCCGGGGGGTGGCAGTACTTC. Translation: CASSLVPGPGGWQYF. The chain has TRBV7-8 and TRBJ2-7, with TRBD2 matching over 7 bases. This CDR3 spans 15 amino acids. Trimming took 1 base from V and 9 from J; bases not matched to a gene: 12. Germline CDR1 is SGHVS and CDR2 is FQNEAQ.

The V gene is TRBV5-1, the J gene TRBJ2-2; no clear D gene. Germline CDR1 is SGHRS and CDR2 is YFSETQ. Deletions cut 1 base from V and 5 bases from J, with 12 bases between. The CDR3 sequence is 15 residues long. The CDR3 nucleotides are TGCGCCAGCAGCTTGTTCTCGCGAGAGACCGGGGAGCTGTTTTTT. It specifies CASSLFSRETGELFF.

The chain uses TRBV11-3 and TRBJ2-7; 8 nucleotides agree with TRBD2. Trimming removed 1 base from V and 7 bases from J; junction bases left unmatched: 6. The CDR3 covers 14 residues. CDR1 is SGHNT and CDR2 is YENEEA in the germline V gene. The CDR3 DNA follows: TGTGCCAGCAGCTTAGGCGGGAGGTTTGGAGAGCAGTACTTC. Amino acids: CASSLGGRFGEQYF.

The gene calls are TRBV5-1 and TRBJ1-1; D uncertain. Trimming took off 2 bases at V and 7 bases at J, with 18 bases between the two ends. This CDR3 has 15 residues. CDR1 is SGHRS and CDR2 is YFSETQ in the germline V gene. As DNA, the CDR3 is TGCGCCAGCAGCTTCGGGGAAAAAGGCCTATTTGAAGCTTTCTTT. This codes for CASSFGEKGLFEAFF.

This clone was detected ten times or more. The V gene is TRBV4-1, the J gene TRBJ2-7; weak D call: TRBD1 (6 bases). Germline V lookup: CDR1 MGHRA, CDR2 YSYEKL. The CDR3 has 15 amino acids. V was clipped by 5 bases and J by 7 bases, with 21 bases between them. The CDR3 DNA is TGCGCCAGCAGCGCAGATTGGACAGCCTTGGGAGAGCAGTACTTC. Its translation is CASSADWTALGEQYF.

This clone was found a few times. V is TRBV19 and J is TRBJ1-5; no firm D call. CDR3 size: 15 residues. In germline, CDR1 is LNHDA, CDR2 SQIVND (reference sequence). V was clipped by 6 bases and J by 3 bases, with 15 bases between them. CDR3 bases: TGTGCCAGTAGCAGTAGGACTCGTCCCAATCAGCCCCAGCATTTT. Residues: CASSSRTRPNQPQHF.

This chain joins TRBV21-1 and TRBJ1-2; TRBD1 was called by the table and not checked on the DNA. TRBV21-1 is tagged as a pseudogene. The CDR3 loop spans 13 amino acids. CDR3 DNA: TGTGCCAACAGGGACAGGGGCTTTTGTGGCTACACCTTC. This sequence encodes CANRDRGFCGYTF.